This T cell receptor beta chain was sequenced during a study of tumor-infiltrating lymphocytes in primary liver carcinoma. Background on the study: Staging placed the tumors at T1-T3 N0M0, and they measured roughly 4.2 to 10 cm across. Study results and caveats: Tumor-adjacent and tumor-blood pairs displayed less overlap than did pairs of tumor regions. The difference in top-250-clone fraction between tumors and blood was significant, favoring tumors (p = 0.039).

The source material, roughly 18-32 mg of unsorted bulk tissue, was used to co-extract RNA and DNA. This clonotype was recorded at least ten times. What it recognizes is unknown. The authors made TCR beta cDNA from approximately 490 ng total RNA with a constant-region primer. Slightly modified ARM-PCR served as the procedure for the TCR beta libraries. These libraries came from three rounds of nested multiplex PCR. Each CDR3 protein is one row after TCRdb ran MiXCR on the multiplex PCR reads. The data show about 99,000 distinct CDR3 sequences, with more than 65% seen just once and around 9.5% held by the top ten. The sequencing sample was made of liver tumor tissue from sampling region 5. As for subset: tumor region T5, tumor centre. The clonotype originates from a woman in her sixties or seventies with primary liver carcinoma and hepatitis B virus infection.

The chain's CDR3 is CASSDKAGVTYNEQFF. CDR3 sequence (DNA): TGTGCCAGCAGCGACAAAGCGGGAGTCACCTACAATGAGCAGTTCTTC. V usage is TRBV5-4 and J usage is TRBJ2-1; 8 bases are a match to TRBD2. There are 16 residues in the CDR3. The germline V gene encodes CDR1 SGHNT and CDR2 YYREEE (reference sequence). V shed 4 bases, J shed 2 bases, and the junction held 8 bases outside the gene matches.